The 15 T cell receptor beta chains presented below share a single source sample, sequenced in a study of cytomegalovirus exposure and HLA in healthy donors. In the PCR, 60 Vbeta and 13 Jbeta primers were used. Here immunoSEQ multiplex PCR was the method, and the copy in TCRdb shows in-frame clones only, minus some. The data contain 150,000 to 200,000 clones, about 88% of them singletons. The source material was PBMCs. These receptors originate from a man in his late teens or twenties in good health and CMV-seropositive.

This chain links TRBV9 with TRBJ2-1; 8 bases are a match to TRBD1. Germline values: CDR1 SGDLS, CDR2 YYNGEE. The CDR3 is 14 amino acids. V lost 3 bases and J lost 8; bases outside the gene matches: 7. This chain's CDR3 is CASSDTRTGYEQFF. DNA for the CDR3: TGTGCCAGCAGCGATACAAGGACAGGGTATGAGCAGTTCTTC.

The chain recombines TRBV7-8 with TRBJ1-1; the D is unclear. V lost 1 base and J 11 bases, leaving 8 bases between the germline ends. The CDR3 runs 11 residues. Germline V gives CDR1 SGHVS, CDR2 FQNEAQ. This chain's CDR3 is CASSLEGGAFF. The CDR3 DNA follows: TGTGCCAGCAGCTTAGAGGGCGGGGCTTTCTTT.

V is TRBV20-1 and J is TRBJ2-5, with D maybe TRBD2 (6 bases). The tail of the sequence fits TRBJ2-7 better, so the J call may be wrong. From germline, CDR1 is DFQATT and CDR2 SNEGSKA (reference sequence). This CDR3 has 11 residues. CDR3 in amino acids: CSARGRVEQYF. In nucleotides, the CDR3 is TGCAGTGCTAGAGGGAGGGTCGAGCAGTACTTC.

The J gene is TRBJ2-3, the V gene TRBV4-2, with 10 positions matching TRBD2. The germline CDR1 and CDR2 sequences are LGHNA and YNFKEQ. Trimming cost V 1 base and J 11 bases; bases outside gene matches: 6. The CDR3 runs 14 residues. CDR3 protein: CASSQGVAGGGQYF. The CDR3 coding sequence is TGTGCCAGCAGCCAAGGGGTAGCGGGGGGAGGGCAGTATTTT.

CDR3 bases: TGTGCCAGCAACGAACGGGACAGAGACACCGGGGAGCTGTTTTTT. It translates to CASNERDRDTGELFF. The gene calls are TRBV6-6 and TRBJ2-2, with 7 positions matching TRBD1. The V gene end was trimmed by 7 bases and the J gene end by 3 bases; junction bases not matched to a gene: 8. This CDR3 spans 15 amino acids. Germline lookup yields CDR1 MNHNY and CDR2 SVGAGI (reference sequence).

The gene calls are TRBV11-2 and TRBJ1-2; 7 bases map to TRBD1. Germline-derived CDR1 and CDR2 are SGHAT and FQNNGV. The CDR3 runs to 13 residues. The V gene end was trimmed by 7 bases and the J gene end by 6 bases; junction bases not matched to a gene: 8. For the CDR3, the DNA is TGTGCCAGCACCGCGACAGGGTTAGATGGCTACACCTTC. Translated, it gives CASTATGLDGYTF.

The V call is TRBV2, the J call TRBJ1-3; the D is unclear. The CDR3 is 15 residues long. Germline V lookup: CDR1 SNHLY, CDR2 FYNNEI. V lost 6 bases to trimming and J lost 0 bases, with 12 bases between them. CDR3 sequence reads: CASSDATASGNTIYF. In DNA, the CDR3 is TGTGCCAGCAGCGACGCCACAGCCTCTGGAAACACCATATATTTT.

This clone was picked up one time. V usage is TRBV5-8 and J usage is TRBJ1-5; TRBD1 aligns across 12 bases. Germline V CDR1 and CDR2: SGHTS, YDEGEE. J lost 7 bases, V lost 0 bases, and 8 bases had no gene match. The CDR3 covers 17 residues. CDR3 nucleotides: TGTGCCAGCAGCTTGGCCTCCGGGACAGGGGGCGGACAGCCCCAGCATTTT. It translates to CASSLASGTGGGQPQHF.

V gene TRBV7-9 combines with J gene TRBJ2-3; 10 positions agree with TRBD2. This CDR3 has 16 residues. Germline values: CDR1 SEHNR, CDR2 FQNEAQ (reference sequence). With 6 bases clipped from V and 0 bases from J, the junction kept 6 bases outside the gene matches. The CDR3 spells CASRGLAGASTDTQYF. DNA of the CDR3: TGTGCCAGCAGGGGCCTAGCGGGAGCTAGCACAGATACGCAGTATTTT.

The rearrangement joins TRBV5-1 to TRBJ2-3; TRBD2 matches at 7 bases. J lost 3 bases, V lost 2 bases, and 6 bases had no gene match. Germline assignment: CDR1 SGHRS and CDR2 YFSETQ. The CDR3 has 15 amino acids. This chain's CDR3 is CASSFLAETTDTQYF. CDR3 nucleotide sequence: TGCGCCAGCAGCTTCCTAGCGGAAACGACAGATACGCAGTATTTT.

The rearrangement links TRBV2 to TRBJ1-1; D is uncertain. CDR3 length: 12 amino acids. Deletions cut 4 bases from V and 4 bases from J, with 7 bases between. The germline V gene encodes CDR1 SNHLY and CDR2 FYNNEI. The CDR3 nucleotides read TGTGCCAGCAGTGTTCATTTCACTGAAGCTTTCTTT. Translation gives CASSVHFTEAFF.

The genes are TRBV13 and TRBJ2-7; 8 bases fit TRBD2. Germline trimming cut 4 bases from V and 2 bases from J; bases unmatched to any gene: 7. CDR1 is PRHDT, CDR2 FYEKMQ, per germline (reference sequence). This CDR3 has 15 residues. The CDR3 reads CASSSASGQAYEQYF. In DNA form, the CDR3 reads TGTGCCAGCAGCTCCGCTAGCGGGCAAGCCTACGAGCAGTACTTC.

The chain couples TRBV18 to TRBJ1-3; D gene unclear. Germline V CDR1 and CDR2: KGHSH, LQKENI. Trimming removed 2 bases from V and 0 bases from J, with 8 bases in between. This CDR3 is 15 amino acids long. CDR3 bases: TGTGCCAGCTCACCAGCGGCCTACTCTGGAAACACCATATATTTT. It encodes CASSPAAYSGNTIYF.

Points on this clone: The germline gene is not matched at one end of the junction; a read error may be the cause. The CDR3 spells CASSSTGGTGQLFF. The CDR3 DNA follows: TGTGCCAGCAGCTCGACAGGGGGAACCGGGCAGCTGTTTTTT. The chain uses TRBV5-6 and TRBJ2-2; TRBD1 matches at 9 bases. Germline values: CDR1 SGHDT, CDR2 YYEEEE. This CDR3 contains 14 residues.

The rearrangement uses TRBV6-1 and TRBJ2-2, with D perhaps matching TRBD1 (6 bases). The germline V gene has CDR1 MNHNS and CDR2 SASEGT. The CDR3 is 10 residues long. The CDR3 protein is CASSRGSLFF. In DNA, the CDR3 is TGTGCGAGTTCTAGGGGGTCGCTGTTTTTT.